The rows below give T cell receptor beta chains drawn from one sample of a study of T cells in localized non-small cell lung cancer. Profiled with immunoSEQ multiplex PCR; TCRdb holds only in-frame clones, not every one. The data hold about 20,000 clones, with 70% to 90% observed a single time. This specimen was peripheral blood, taken before any cancer treatment. These receptors all stem from a male donor older than 55 with stage I squamous cell lung carcinoma. Both conserved end residues are part of each CDR3. The D gene is left open where the match is weak. Rows give clone size only sometimes, using once, few, many, or a class for an expanded clone.

cdr3_aa | cdr3_nt | j_call | clone_size | d_call | cdr3_length | v_call
CASSLGVVSYEQYF | TGTGCCAGCAGCTTAGGGGTGGTCTCCTACGAGCAGTACTTC | TRBJ2-7 | NA | NA | 14 | TRBV11-2
CASSHRATAAFF | TGTGCCAGCAGCCATCGGGCCACGGCGGCTTTCTTT | TRBJ1-1 | NA | NA | 12 | TRBV28
CASSVARAASSGNTIYF | TGTGCCAGCAGCGTAGCTAGGGCAGCCAGCTCTGGAAACACCATATATTTT | TRBJ1-3 | NA | NA | 17 | TRBV9
CATSSNLEYNEQFF | TGTGCCACCAGCAGTAATTTAGAGTACAATGAGCAGTTCTTC | TRBJ2-1 | NA | NA | 14 | TRBV15
CASRREYSNQPQHF | TGTGCCAGTAGGCGTGAGTATAGCAATCAGCCCCAGCATTTT | TRBJ1-5 | NA | NA | 14 | TRBV19
CASSHPGLAANEQFF | TGCGCCAGCAGCCATCCGGGACTAGCGGCTAATGAGCAGTTCTTC | TRBJ2-1 | once | TRBD2 | 15 | TRBV4-1
CASRDVGGGTDTQYF | TGTGCCAGCAGGGATGTAGGCGGAGGCACAGATACGCAGTATTTT | TRBJ2-3 | NA | NA | 15 | TRBV6-1
CASSEQGARVTEAFF | TGTGCCAGCAGTGAACAGGGGGCGCGGGTCACTGAAGCTTTCTTT | TRBJ1-1 | NA | TRBD1 | 15 | TRBV25-1
CASSATGTGDQPQHF | TGCGCCAGCAGCGCCACCGGGACAGGGGATCAGCCCCAGCATTTT | TRBJ1-5 | NA | TRBD1 | 15 | TRBV4-3
CASTKGEGTGELFF | TGTGCCAGCACGAAAGGAGAAGGGACCGGGGAGCTGTTTTTT | TRBJ2-2 | once | NA | 14 | TRBV19
CASSEPGQRAFF | TGCGCCAGCAGTGAACCGGGACAGAGAGCTTTCTTT | TRBJ1-1 | few | TRBD1 | 12 | TRBV10-1
CASSLGQGYEQFF | TGCGCCAGCAGCTTGGGTCAGGGATATGAGCAGTTCTTC | TRBJ2-1 | NA | NA | 13 | TRBV5-1
CASTLGRDRESGPQHF | TGTGCCAGTACCCTAGGAAGGGACAGGGAATCAGGGCCCCAGCATTTT | TRBJ1-5 | NA | TRBD1 | 16 | TRBV19
CASSERETQYF | TGTGCCAGCAGTGAGAGGGAGACCCAGTACTTC | TRBJ2-5 | NA | NA | 11 | TRBV6-1
CASSSQGPLHF | TGTGCCAGCAGTTCACAGGGCCCCCTCCACTTT | TRBJ1-6 | NA | NA | 11 | TRBV28
CASSPMQTISGNTIYF | TGTGCCAGCTCACCAATGCAGACCATATCTGGAAACACCATATATTTT | TRBJ1-3 | NA | NA | 16 | TRBV18
CASSFPNGELFF | TGTGCCAGCAGTTTCCCCAACGGGGAGCTGTTTTTT | TRBJ2-2 | NA | NA | 12 | TRBV27
CAWGGALLSGNTIYF | TGTGCCTGGGGGGGGGCTCTACTTTCAGGAAACACCATATATTTT | TRBJ1-3 | NA | NA | 15 | TRBV30
CASSLTRYAEAFF | TGTGCCAGCAGCTTGACAAGGTATGCTGAAGCTTTCTTT | TRBJ1-1 | few | NA | 13 | TRBV5-6
CASSPGQSIYGYTF | TGTGCCAGCAGCCCCGGACAGTCGATCTATGGCTACACCTTC | TRBJ1-2 | once | NA | 14 | TRBV27
CASSLVGGQYGYTF | TGTGCCAGCAGCTTAGTAGGGGGGCAGTATGGCTACACCTTC | TRBJ1-2 | few | NA | 14 | TRBV7-2
CASSIQGTFDGYTF | TGTGCCAGTAGTATACAGGGGACGTTCGATGGCTACACCTTC | TRBJ1-2 | NA | NA | 14 | TRBV19
CASSRPRQKPYEQYF | TGTGCCAGCAGTCGCCCTCGACAGAAACCTTACGAGCAGTACTTC | TRBJ2-7 | NA | NA | 15 | TRBV28
CASSPGETQYF | TGTGCCAGTAGTCCCGGGGAGACCCAGTACTTC | TRBJ2-5 | NA | NA | 11 | TRBV19
CASSRSGGTEAFF | TGTGCCAGCAGTCGCTCAGGGGGCACTGAAGCTTTCTTT | TRBJ1-1 | NA | TRBD1 | 13 | TRBV14
CASSNRESPQHF | TGTGCCAGTAGCAACCGGGAGTCGCCCCAGCATTTT | TRBJ1-5 | NA | NA | 12 | TRBV19
CASSLGSNQPQHF | TGTGCCAGCAGCTTAGGGAGCAATCAGCCCCAGCATTTT | TRBJ1-5 | NA | NA | 13 | TRBV5-4
CASSLEYEQPQHF | TGCGCCAGCAGCTTGGAATACGAGCAGCCCCAGCATTTT | TRBJ1-5 | NA | NA | 13 | TRBV5-1
CASSKRRDLFWNTEAFF | TGTGCCAGCAGCAAGCGGAGGGACCTCTTTTGGAACACTGAAGCTTTCTTT | TRBJ1-1 | NA | NA | 17 | TRBV21-1
CASSSGSGGAANTGELFF | TGCGCCAGCAGCTCGGGTAGCGGGGGGGCCGCGAACACCGGGGAGCTGTTTTTT | TRBJ2-2 | NA | TRBD2 | 18 | TRBV5-1
CASSSYGAHGANEKLFF | TGTGCCAGCAGCTCATATGGGGCCCATGGGGCTAATGAAAAACTGTTTTTT | TRBJ1-4 | NA | NA | 17 | TRBV14
CASSYAAVNTIYF | TGTGCCAGCAGTTACGCGGCTGTAAACACCATATATTTT | TRBJ1-3 | NA | NA | 13 | TRBV6-6
CASRPVGTNSPLHF | TGTGCCAGCAGACCCGTAGGGACAAATTCACCCCTCCACTTT | TRBJ1-6 | few | NA | 14 | TRBV6-5
CASRTAYNEQFF | TGCGCCAGCAGGACAGCATACAATGAGCAGTTCTTC | TRBJ2-1 | NA | NA | 12 | TRBV5-1
CASSIQGVGYSSTEAFF | TGTGCCAGTAGTATACAGGGGGTGGGGTATTCGAGCACTGAAGCTTTCTTT | TRBJ1-1 | NA | TRBD1 | 17 | TRBV19
CASSQDWTAEQYF | TGTGCCAGCAGCCAAGATTGGACAGCCGAGCAGTACTTC | TRBJ2-7 | few | NA | 13 | TRBV4-2
CASSPVGGTVNYSNQPQHF | TGTGCCAGCAGCCCTGTCGGGGGGACAGTCAACTATAGCAATCAGCCCCAGCATTTT | TRBJ1-5 | NA | TRBD1 | 19 | TRBV28
CASSQRGTGSYGYTF | TGTGCCAGCAGCCAACGAGGAACCGGTAGCTATGGCTACACCTTC | TRBJ1-2 | few | NA | 15 | TRBV14
CAWSPGQNNQPQHF | TGTGCCTGGAGTCCAGGGCAGAACAATCAGCCCCAGCATTTT | TRBJ1-5 | NA | NA | 14 | TRBV30
CASSVAGPGGYTF | TGTGCCAGCAGCGTAGCTGGGCCAGGGGGCTACACCTTC | TRBJ1-2 | NA | NA | 13 | TRBV9
CASSYSGAGYNEQFF | TGTGCCAGCAGTTACTCGGGGGCGGGTTACAATGAGCAGTTCTTC | TRBJ2-1 | NA | NA | 15 | TRBV6-5
CASSQLRDNYEQYF | TGTGCCAGCAGCCAACTCCGGGACAACTACGAGCAGTACTTC | TRBJ2-7 | NA | NA | 14 | TRBV5-6